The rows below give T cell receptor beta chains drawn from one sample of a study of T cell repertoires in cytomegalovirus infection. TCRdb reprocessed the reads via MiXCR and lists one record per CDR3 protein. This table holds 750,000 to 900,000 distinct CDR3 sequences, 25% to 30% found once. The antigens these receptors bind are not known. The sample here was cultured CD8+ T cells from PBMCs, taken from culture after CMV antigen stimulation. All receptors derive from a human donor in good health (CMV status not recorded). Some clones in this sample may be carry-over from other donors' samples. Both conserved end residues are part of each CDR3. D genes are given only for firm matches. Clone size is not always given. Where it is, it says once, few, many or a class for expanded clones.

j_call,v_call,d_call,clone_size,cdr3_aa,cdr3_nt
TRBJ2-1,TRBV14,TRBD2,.,CASSQGLAGVPLSYNEQFF,TGTGCCAGCAGCCAAGGTCTAGCGGGGGTTCCCCTTTCCTACAATGAGCAGTTCTTC
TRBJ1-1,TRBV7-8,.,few,CASSRDTITLNTEAFF,TGTGCCAGCAGCCGGGACACCATAACCCTGAACACTGAAGCTTTCTTT
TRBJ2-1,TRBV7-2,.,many,CASSFPGARHNEQFF,TGTGCCAGCAGCTTTCCCGGCGCCCGGCACAATGAGCAGTTCTTC
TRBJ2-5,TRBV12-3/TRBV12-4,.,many,CASRGTFVTQYF,TGTGCCAGCCGGGGGACATTCGTGACCCAGTACTTC
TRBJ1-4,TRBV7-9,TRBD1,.,CASSPPQGWDEKLFF,TGTGCCAGCAGCCCACCACAGGGGTGGGATGAAAAACTGTTTTTT
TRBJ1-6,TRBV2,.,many,CASSDGRGYSPLHF,TGTGCCAGCAGTGACGGCAGGGGTTATTCACCCCTCCACTTT
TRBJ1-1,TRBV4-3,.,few,CASSQAWRGNTEAFF,TGCGCCAGCAGCCAGGCATGGCGGGGGAACACTGAAGCTTTCTTT
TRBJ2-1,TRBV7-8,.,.,CASAISEQFF,TGTGCCAGCGCCATATCCGAGCAGTTCTTC
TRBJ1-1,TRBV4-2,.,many,CASSQGVGVNTEAFF,TGTGCCAGCAGCCAGGGCGTCGGGGTGAACACTGAAGCTTTCTTT
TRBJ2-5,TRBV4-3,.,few,CASSQEWLAPETQYF,TGCGCCAGCAGCCAAGAATGGCTAGCTCCCGAGACCCAGTACTTC
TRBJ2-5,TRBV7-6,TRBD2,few,CASSNIRRTSGRPKDTQYF,TGTGCCAGCAGTAATATACGGCGTACTAGCGGGAGGCCGAAGGATACCCAGTACTTC
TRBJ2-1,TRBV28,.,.,CASSRLADLSYNEQFF,TGTGCCAGCAGCCGACTGGCGGATCTCTCCTACAATGAGCAGTTCTTC
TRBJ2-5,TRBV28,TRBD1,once,CASSSLDRVREETQYF,TGTGCCAGCAGTTCCCTTGACAGGGTCCGGGAAGAGACCCAGTACTTC
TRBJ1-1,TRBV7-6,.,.,CASSPQEGTEAFF,TGTGCCAGCAGCCCCCAAGAGGGCACTGAAGCTTTCTTT
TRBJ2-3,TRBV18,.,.,CASSPPEGPRDTQYF,TGTGCCAGCTCACCACCAGAGGGCCCGAGGGATACGCAGTATTTT
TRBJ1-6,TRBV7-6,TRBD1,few,CASSLGQLNSPLHF,TGTGCCAGCAGCTTGGGACAGCTCAATTCACCCCTCCACTTT
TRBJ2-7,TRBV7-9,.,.,CASSLTLDQDYEQYF,TGTGCCAGCAGCTTAACCTTGGACCAGGACTACGAGCAGTACTTC
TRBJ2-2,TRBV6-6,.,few,CASSYSQGVNGELFF,TGTGCCAGCAGTTATTCACAGGGAGTGAACGGGGAGCTGTTTTTT
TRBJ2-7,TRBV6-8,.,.,CASSYPGHSNEQYF,TGTGCCAGCAGTTACCCGGGACACTCCAACGAGCAGTACTTC
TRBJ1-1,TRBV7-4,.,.,CASSWDGIEAFF,TGTGCCAGCAGCTGGGACGGTATTGAAGCTTTCTTT
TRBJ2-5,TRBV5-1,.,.,CASSLALSGTTQETQYF,TGCGCCAGCAGCTTGGCGCTTTCCGGGACAACACAAGAGACCCAGTACTTC
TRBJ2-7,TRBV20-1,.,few,CSADTGSSFNEQYF,TGCAGTGCTGATACAGGCTCCTCATTCAACGAGCAGTACTTC
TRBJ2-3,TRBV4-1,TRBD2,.,CASIPGGGGASDTQYF,TGTGCCAGCATCCCGGGGGGCGGGGGGGCCTCAGATACGCAGTATTTT
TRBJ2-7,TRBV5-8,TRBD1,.,CATTGGEQYF,TGTGCCACGACAGGGGGCGAGCAGTACTTC
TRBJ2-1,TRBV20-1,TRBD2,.,CSAGGTSSGFYNEQFF,TGCAGTGCTGGAGGGACTTCTAGCGGGTTCTACAATGAGCAGTTCTTC
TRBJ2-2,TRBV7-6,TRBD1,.,CASSLAGTGWSGELFF,TGTGCCAGCAGCTTAGCCGGGACAGGGTGGTCCGGGGAGCTGTTTTTT
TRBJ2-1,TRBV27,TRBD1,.,CASRRQGMASYNEQFF,TGTGCCAGCAGAAGACAGGGAATGGCTTCCTACAATGAGCAGTTCTTC